This TCR beta chain is from a study of OX40 agonist ivuxolimab in advanced cancers. Study observations and caveats: What antigens the expanded peripheral T cells recognized was never established. More expanded clones were found, on average, in CD8+ than in CD4+ T cells.

Trimming cost V 2 bases and J 8 bases; bases outside gene matches: 8. Germline CDR1 MGHRA, CDR2 YSYEKL. CDR3 length: 15 residues. Note on this clone: Its antigen is currently unknown.

Exclusion applied to patients with autoimmune disease history or systemic immunosuppression. At baseline, cycle 4 day 1, and cycle 7 day 1, blood was sampled. Sequenced by immunoSEQ multiplex PCR; TCRdb stores in-frame clones only, minus some. The repertoire holds roughly 27,000 clones, 81% seen once, with approximately 29% in the top ten. This TCR came from an adult with an advanced solid tumor such as melanoma, head and neck, liver or kidney cancer. The chain uses TRBV4-1 and TRBJ2-1; 8 nucleotides agree with TRBD1. The sample consisted of CD4+ or CD8+ T cells sorted from blood, taken in a trial of the OX40 agonist ivuxolimab. The CDR3 spells CASSQTDRGEDEQFF. The CDR3 DNA is TGCGCCAGCAGCCAAACTGACAGGGGAGAAGATGAGCAGTTCTTC.